These 8 T cell receptor beta chains originate from one sample sequenced in a study of cytomegalovirus exposure and HLA in healthy donors. Both 60 Vbeta primers and 13 Jbeta primers went into the PCR. Only in-frame clones appear in the TCRdb table, and some are missing; sequencing was by immunoSEQ multiplex PCR. Its table records about 170,000 clones. Sequences were obtained from PBMCs. The receptors stem from a woman younger than 30 in good health and CMV-seropositive.

CDR3 nucleotide sequence: TGTGCCAGTAGTAGACCCAACGTTTGGACAGGCGGCAATCAGCCCCAGCATTTT. This translates into CASSRPNVWTGGNQPQHF. The gene calls are TRBV19 and TRBJ1-5; 7 nucleotides agree with TRBD1. The ends lost 4 bases at V and 2 bases at J; junction bases unmatched: 14. CDR1 is LNHDA and CDR2 is SQIVND in the germline V gene (reference sequence). This CDR3 comprises 18 residues.

This chain links TRBV7-9 with TRBJ1-5, with 9 bases matching TRBD1. CDR1 and CDR2 (germline): SEHNR, FQNEAQ (reference sequence). The CDR3 length is 15 residues. V was clipped by 4 bases and J by 1 base; unmatched bases: 2. The CDR3 sequence is CASSWDRESNQPQHF. CDR3 sequence (DNA): TGTGCCAGCAGCTGGGACAGGGAGAGCAATCAGCCCCAGCATTTT. Together with reference TRBV7-9 and TRBJ1-5, the CDR3 gives the full variable domain: DTGVSQNPRHKITKRGQNVTFRCDPISEHNRLYWYRQTLGQGPEFLTYFQNEAQLEKSRLLSDRFSAERPKGSFSTLEIQRTEQGDSAMYLCASSWDRESNQPQHFGDGTRLSIL.

This rearrangement joins TRBV5-4 to TRBJ2-7; 8 bases align to TRBD2. Per the germline V gene, CDR1 is SGHNT and CDR2 is YYREEE (reference sequence). The CDR3 is made up of 15 amino acids. The V segment lost 0 bases and the J segment 1 base; nucleotides outside the gene matches: 3. The CDR3 nucleotides are TGTGCCAGCAGCTTGGTTCGGGGGGGTTCCTACGAGCAGTACTTC. It specifies CASSLVRGGSYEQYF.

This chain links TRBV11-2 with TRBJ2-7; TRBD2 agrees at 9 bases. J lost 0 bases, V lost 10 bases, and 10 bases had no gene match. Germline CDR1 is SGHAT and CDR2 is FQNNGV. The CDR3 extends over 15 amino acids. CDR3 bases: TGTGCCACTCAGATATTTAGCGGGAGCTCCTACGAGCAGTACTTC. Translated: CATQIFSGSSYEQYF.

V and J are TRBV11-2 and TRBJ2-2, with no clear D. This CDR3 has 14 amino acids. V shed 6 bases and J shed 7 bases, with 15 bases lying between them. Germline V gene data show CDR1 as SGHAT and CDR2 as FQNNGV. CDR3 sequence (DNA): TGTGCCAGCAGGCCCCCGGCGCGAGGCGGGGAGCTGTTTTTT. Translated, it gives CASRPPARGGELFF.

This rearrangement joins TRBV6-6 to TRBJ1-5, with 8 bases that match TRBD1. Germline V gene data show CDR1 as MNHNY and CDR2 as SVGAGI (reference sequence). This CDR3 has 16 residues. V was clipped by 0 bases and J by 2 bases; unmatched bases: 3. DNA for the CDR3: TGTGCCAGCAGTTACTCAACGACAGGGGGCAATCAGCCCCAGCATTTT. Its protein is CASSYSTTGGNQPQHF.

This sequence joins TRBV7-2 and TRBJ1-4; 7 positions agree with TRBD1. V lost 4 bases to trimming and J lost 7 bases; unmatched junction nucleotides: 6. Germline V CDR1 and CDR2: SGHTA, FQGNSA. This CDR3 contains 14 residues. CDR3 amino acids: CASSSTGWAEKLFF. In DNA form, the CDR3 reads TGTGCCAGCAGCTCGACAGGGTGGGCTGAAAAACTGTTTTTT.

About this clone: An end of the junction differs from the germline gene, which may be a read error. The chain recombines TRBV4-2 with TRBJ2-7; 10 bases fit TRBD2. Germline values: CDR1 LGHNA, CDR2 YNFKEQ. This CDR3 has 16 residues. The DNA of the CDR3 is TGTGCCAGCAGCCAAGAAAGTAGCGGGGGGCCCTACGGGCAGTACTTC. Its translation: CASSQESSGGPYGQYF.